These 14 T cell receptor beta chains were sequenced from one sample in a study of CD8+ T cells in alopecia areata. cDNA prepared by RNA extraction and subsequent reverse transcription served as the template for sequencing. Assay used: immunoSEQ multiplex PCR; TCRdb lists only in-frame clones, some missing. The sample lists about 70,000 clones; under 55% were seen once. This specimen consisted of CD8+ T cells sorted from blood, obtained at week 0. The receptors come from a human donor with alopecia areata.

V is TRBV14 and J is TRBJ1-1; TRBD1 aligns across 8 bases. Germline CDR1 SGHDN, CDR2 FVKESK. V was clipped by 3 bases and J by 3 bases; unmatched bases: 0. The CDR3 is 13 amino acids. The CDR3 DNA reads as TGTGCCAGCAGCCAGACAGGGGACACTGAAGCTTTCTTT. Its protein product is CASSQTGDTEAFF.

The chain has TRBV6-1 and TRBJ1-5; D unclear. Trimming pared 3 bases from V and 0 bases from J, leaving 6 bases between. CDR1 and CDR2 from the germline V gene are MNHNS and SASEGT. The CDR3 consists of 14 residues. The CDR3 DNA sequence: TGTGCCAGCAGTGAGCTGGGTAGCAATCAGCCCCAGCATTTT. Protein product: CASSELGSNQPQHF.

This clone was seen at least ten times. The gene calls are TRBV27 and TRBJ1-5; no reliable D call. Trimming shortened V by 5 bases and J by 3 bases, and 17 bases separated the two germline ends. The CDR3 spans 16 residues. Germline assignment: CDR1 MNHEY and CDR2 SMNVEV (reference sequence). CDR3 nucleotides: TGTGCCAGCAGTCCCTTCGAAGCAATTAACAATCAGCCCCAGCATTTT. Its protein product is CASSPFEAINNQPQHF.

The V call is TRBV7-9, the J call TRBJ2-3; tentatively, D is TRBD2 (7 bases). Trimming stripped 7 bases from V and 5 bases from J, with 16 bases between. The CDR3 consists of 14 residues. Germline V CDR1 and CDR2: SEHNR, FQNEAQ (reference sequence). CDR3 coding DNA: TGTGCCAGCACCATGGGGGGGCGAGGAGATACGCAGTATTTT. Its protein is CASTMGGRGDTQYF.

The V call is TRBV29-1, the J call TRBJ1-1; D call uncertain. The CDR3 sequence is 14 residues long. Germline loops: CDR1 SQVTM, CDR2 ANQGSEA. The V end lost 0 bases, the J end lost 3 bases, and 11 bases lay between the germline ends. CDR3 sequence: CSVEDFLGDTEAFF. In DNA, the CDR3 is TGCAGCGTTGAAGATTTCTTGGGAGACACTGAAGCTTTCTTT.

The chain is built from TRBV9 and TRBJ2-7, with D tentatively TRBD1 or TRBD2 (6 bases each). The CDR3 sequence is 15 residues long. The V end lost 4 bases, the J end lost 4 bases, and 18 bases lay between the germline ends. The germline CDR1 and CDR2 sequences are SGDLS and YYNGEE. CDR3 sequence reads: CASSPAEGGLYEQYF. CDR3 DNA: TGTGCCAGCAGCCCAGCCGAGGGGGGCCTATACGAGCAGTACTTC.

This clone was counted a few times. V and J are TRBV9 and TRBJ2-1; TRBD2 agrees at 8 bases. V was pared by 3 bases and J by 2 bases, with 4 bases of the junction left unmatched. The CDR3 has 15 residues. Germline loops: CDR1 SGDLS, CDR2 YYNGEE. CDR3 sequence (DNA): TGTGCCAGCAGCGGAGCGGGAGTACCCTACAATGAGCAGTTCTTC. Translation gives CASSGAGVPYNEQFF.

This clone was seen more than once but under ten times. V gene TRBV28 combines with J gene TRBJ2-7; 7 nucleotides match TRBD1. CDR3 length: 14 residues. In germline, CDR1 is MDHEN, CDR2 SYDVKM. Trimming at V came to 7 bases and at J to 2 bases, leaving 8 bases not matched to a gene. CDR3 in amino acids: CASTDRDKPYEQYF. In DNA form, the CDR3 reads TGTGCCAGCACTGACAGGGACAAACCCTACGAGCAGTACTTC. The variable domain in full, completed from reference TRBV28 and TRBJ2-7, reads DVKVTQSSRYLVKRTGEKVFLECVQDMDHENMFWYRQDPGLGLRLIYFSYDVKMKEKGDIPEGYSVSREKKERFSLILESASTNQTSMYLCASTDRDKPYEQYFGPGTRLTVT.

CDR3 protein: CASSGANSPDTQYF. The DNA of the CDR3 is TGTGCCAGCAGCGGCGCTAACAGCCCAGATACGCAGTATTTT. V usage is TRBV9 and J usage is TRBJ2-3; D is uncertain. This CDR3 has 14 amino acids. Trimming cost V 3 bases and J 4 bases, with 12 bases left between them. In germline, CDR1 is SGDLS, CDR2 YYNGEE.

This clone was recorded at least ten times. The V gene is TRBV7-2, the J gene TRBJ2-1; D is unresolved. The CDR3 consists of 12 residues. The germline V gene has CDR1 SGHTA and CDR2 FQGNSA. The ends were cut back, 5 bases at V and 9 bases at J, with 11 bases in the middle. This chain's CDR3 is CASSPLGPEQFF. CDR3 DNA: TGTGCCAGCAGCCCCCTAGGGCCTGAGCAGTTCTTC.

The genes are TRBV6-5 and TRBJ2-1; 8 bases match TRBD1. Germline trimming cut 8 bases from V and 0 bases from J; bases unmatched to any gene: 6. The CDR3 sequence is 15 residues long. CDR1 is MNHEY and CDR2 is SVGAGI in the germline V gene. Written as DNA, the CDR3 is TGTGCCAGCGGACAGGGATCGAGCTCCTACAATGAGCAGTTCTTC. Amino acids: CASGQGSSSYNEQFF.

The chain employs TRBV9 and TRBJ2-3, with D unresolved. This CDR3 comprises 15 residues. V lost 0 bases, J lost 1 base, and 9 bases lay in between. Germline V lookup: CDR1 SGDLS, CDR2 YYNGEE. The CDR3 bases are TGTGCCAGCAGCGTAGGCGTTCGGGGCACAGATACGCAGTATTTT. It translates to CASSVGVRGTDTQYF.

V is TRBV28 and J is TRBJ2-7; D not certain. This CDR3 contains 13 residues. CDR1 is MDHEN, CDR2 SYDVKM, per germline. With 6 bases removed from V and 3 bases from J, the gap between germline ends came to 12 bases. The CDR3 DNA is TGTGCCAGCAGCTTAGCAACAATCTACGAGCAGTACTTC. Translated, it gives CASSLATIYEQYF.

This clone was detected only a few times. The chain has TRBV19 and TRBJ2-2; weak D call: TRBD2 (6 bases). Trimming took 7 bases from V and 9 from J, leaving 15 bases between them. Germline CDR1 reads LNHDA; CDR2 reads SQIVND (reference sequence). The CDR3 extends over 13 amino acids. In DNA, the CDR3 is TGTGCCAGTAAACCTCCGGGGGTTAGGGAGCTGTTTTTT. It specifies CASKPPGVRELFF.